These T cell receptor beta chains were read from a single sample in a study of blood T cell repertoires in COVID-19. Measured with immunoSEQ multiplex PCR; TCRdb has only the in-frame clones, and not every one. The sample lists about 250,000 clones, about 87% occurring once. The sequencing sample was made of peripheral blood. These receptors originate from a woman aged 25-40 years with COVID-19, enrolled during active disease. The CDR3 runs from the conserved cysteine through the conserved F or W. A D gene is named only where the DNA matches it firmly. Size is stated for part of the rows, as once, few or many counts, or as a class when the clone is expanded.

d_call j_call clone_size v_call cdr3_aa cdr3_nt
. TRBJ2-7 . TRBV5-5 CASSSPWGGAEQYF TGTGCCAGCAGCTCCCCGTGGGGGGGCGCCGAGCAGTACTTC
TRBD1 TRBJ2-7 . TRBV27 CASSFGQGRNYEQYF TGTGCCAGCAGTTTCGGACAGGGCCGCAACTACGAGCAGTACTTC
. TRBJ1-5 few TRBV7-9 CASSLGRGWGNQPQHF TGTGCCAGCAGCTTAGGACGAGGGTGGGGCAATCAGCCCCAGCATTTT
. TRBJ1-6 few TRBV4-3 CASSLRTEDSPLHF TGCGCCAGCAGCCTGAGGACAGAGGATTCACCCCTCCACTTT
. TRBJ1-2 . TRBV28 CASRAGSGYGYTF TGTGCCAGCAGGGCCGGGTCGGGTTATGGCTACACCTTC
TRBD2 TRBJ2-1 . TRBV7-9 CASSSRWAGGPNNEQFF TGTGCCAGCAGCTCTCGCTGGGCGGGAGGGCCTAACAATGAGCAGTTCTTC
TRBD2 TRBJ2-3 few TRBV14 CASSPRTSGGHTDTQYF TGTGCCAGCAGCCCTCGGACTAGCGGGGGACACACAGATACGCAGTATTTT
TRBD1 TRBJ1-4 . TRBV30 CAWAGQGGEKLFF TGTGCCTGGGCGGGACAGGGAGGTGAAAAACTGTTTTTT
TRBD1 TRBJ2-3 . TRBV12-5 CASGMDRGLPLDF TGTGCTAGTGGTATGGACAGGGGTCTCCCTTTGGATTTT
. TRBJ2-2 . TRBV12-5 CASGLGGWDTANTGELFF TGTGCTAGTGGTTTGGGGGGGTGGGACACAGCGAACACCGGGGAGCTGTTTTTT
. TRBJ2-3 . TRBV30 CAWTRTLITDTQYF TGTGCCTGGACGAGGACTCTAATCACAGATACGCAGTATTTT
TRBD1 TRBJ2-7 . TRBV5-5 CASSLRGGQGVYEQYF TGTGCCAGCAGCTTGAGGGGTGGGCAGGGGGTCTACGAGCAGTACTTC
. TRBJ1-6 . TRBV5-5 CASSLWGGFNSPLHF TGTGCCAGCAGCTTGTGGGGGGGTTTTAATTCACCCCTCCACTTT
. TRBJ2-3 . TRBV9 CASSVGRASTDTQYF TGTGCCAGCAGCGTAGGTCGCGCTAGCACAGATACGCAGTATTTT
. TRBJ1-6 . TRBV27 CASSPTWRAYNSPLHF TGTGCCAGCAGCCCGACATGGAGGGCTTATAATTCACCCCTCCACTTT
TRBD2 TRBJ2-1 . TRBV4-1 CASSQEASGVNNEQFF TGCGCCAGCAGCCAAGAGGCCAGCGGGGTGAACAATGAGCAGTTCTTC
TRBD1 TRBJ1-1 few TRBV4-2 CASSPSTGGAADTEAFF TGTGCCAGCAGCCCCTCCACAGGGGGCGCGGCCGACACTGAAGCTTTCTTT
TRBD1 TRBJ2-1 . TRBV13 CASSPRTGTYNEQFF TGTGCCAGCAGCCCTAGGACAGGTACCTACAATGAGCAGTTCTTC
TRBD2 TRBJ2-7 . TRBV2 CASSYSGGAYEQYF TGTGCCAGCAGTTATAGCGGGGGGGCTTACGAGCAGTACTTC
TRBD1 TRBJ1-5 . TRBV11-2 CASSTQTGNQPQHF TGTGCCAGCAGCACCCAGACAGGGAATCAGCCCCAGCATTTT
. TRBJ1-2 few TRBV14 CASSPQRTVRDGYTF TGTGCCAGCAGCCCTCAGAGGACAGTCCGGGATGGCTACACCTTC
. TRBJ2-5 . TRBV11-2 CASSTIEAQYF TGTGCCAGCAGCACGATCGAGGCCCAGTACTTC
. TRBJ2-2 few TRBV19 CASRNGANTGELFF TGTGCCAGTAGAAACGGTGCGAACACCGGGGAGCTGTTTTTT
TRBD2 TRBJ2-1 . TRBV7-9 CASSQGAGGINEQFF TGTGCCAGCAGCCAAGGTGCGGGGGGGATCAATGAGCAGTTCTTC
. TRBJ1-1 . TRBV10-3 CAIKREMNTEAFF TGTGCCATCAAGCGTGAAATGAACACTGAAGCTTTCTTT
. TRBJ2-3 . TRBV7-2 CASSLVLPRRDTQYF TGTGCCAGCAGCTTAGTTCTTCCCCGGAGGGATACGCAGTATTTT
. TRBJ1-2 . TRBV19 CASSTAGYGYTF TGTGCCAGCAGTACAGCGGGCTATGGCTACACCTTC
. TRBJ2-7 . TRBV18 CASSPGGEQYF TGTGCCAGCTCACCAGGGGGGGAGCAGTACTTC
TRBD2 TRBJ2-7 . TRBV5-5 CASSSGLAGGTSYEQYF TGTGCCAGCAGCTCGGGACTAGCGGGGGGCACCTCCTACGAGCAGTACTTC
. TRBJ1-1 . TRBV21-1 CASSKGERTGPVENTEAFF TGTGCCAGCAGCAAAGGGGAACGGACAGGGCCGGTGGAGAACACTGAAGCTTTCTTT
TRBD2 TRBJ2-3 few TRBV19 CASGTTRDTQYF TGTGCCAGCGGGACTACCAGAGATACGCAGTATTTT
TRBD1 TRBJ2-4 . TRBV9 CASSVGPRGLTLAKNIQYF TGTGCCAGCAGCGTAGGTCCCAGGGGGCTTACTCTAGCCAAAAACATTCAGTACTTC
TRBD1 TRBJ1-1 . TRBV7-9 CASSLTGSTEAFF TGTGCCAGCAGTCTGACAGGGAGCACTGAAGCTTTCTTT
. TRBJ2-7 . TRBV29-1 CSVELGGRREQYF TGCAGCGTTGAATTGGGGGGACGGAGGGAGCAGTACTTC
TRBD2 TRBJ2-2 . TRBV5-1 CASTSLAGGTGELFF TGCGCCAGCACCTCACTAGCGGGGGGGACCGGGGAGCTGTTTTTT
. TRBJ1-1 few TRBV6-6 CASSQSEPGPMRGTEAFF TGTGCCAGCAGTCAGTCGGAACCGGGCCCCATGCGGGGCACTGAAGCTTTCTTT
. TRBJ2-1 . TRBV15 CATSTGAQGSGNEQFF TGTGCCACCAGCACCGGAGCACAGGGTTCGGGCAATGAGCAGTTCTTC
TRBD1 TRBJ2-2 . TRBV11-2 CASSLQGGQATGELFF TGTGCCAGCAGCCTCCAAGGGGGACAGGCCACCGGGGAGCTGTTTTTT
. TRBJ2-7 . TRBV7-9 CASSPPAAYEQYF TGTGCCAGCAGCCCTCCCGCGGCCTACGAGCAGTACTTC
TRBD2 TRBJ2-2 . TRBV5-1 CASSQIGRAGAGELFF TGCGCCAGCAGCCAGATCGGTAGGGCGGGGGCCGGGGAGCTGTTTTTT
TRBD2 TRBJ2-3 few TRBV6-4 CASSESAGGTDTQYF TGTGCCAGCAGTGAGTCAGCGGGAGGGACAGATACGCAGTATTTT
. TRBJ1-5 once TRBV21-1 CASSTKYSNQPQHF TGTGCCAGCAGCACTAAGTATAGCAATCAGCCCCAGCATTTT
. TRBJ2-3 . TRBV5-1 CASSLVSQASTDTQYF TGCGCCAGCAGCTTGGTCTCCCAGGCGAGCACAGATACGCAGTATTTT
. TRBJ1-1 . TRBV11-2 CASRWAGAQNTEAFF TGTGCCAGCAGATGGGCGGGGGCGCAGAACACTGAAGCTTTCTTT
TRBD1 TRBJ2-3 . TRBV3-1/TRBV3-2 CASSQDLQGAGDTQYF TGTGCCAGCAGCCAAGATTTACAGGGGGCTGGAGATACGCAGTATTTT
TRBD2 TRBJ2-7 . TRBV2 CASTSVASGGRSYEQYF TGTGCCAGCACCTCAGTGGCTAGCGGGGGGAGGAGCTACGAGCAGTACTTC
. TRBJ1-1 . TRBV11-2 CASSLGTDTEAFF TGTGCCAGCAGCTTAGGTACAGACACTGAAGCTTTCTTT
TRBD1 TRBJ1-6 . TRBV24-1 CATISPRDRGPNNSPLHF TGTGCCACCATATCCCCCCGGGACAGGGGACCCAATAATTCACCCCTCCACTTT
TRBD1 TRBJ1-2 . TRBV27 CASSPTGGHGYTF TGTGCCAGCAGTCCCACAGGGGGCCATGGCTACACCTTC
TRBD2 TRBJ2-3 . TRBV4-3 CASSQDSGGRTDTQYF TGCGCCAGCAGCCAAGATAGCGGGGGCCGCACAGATACGCAGTATTTT
TRBD1 TRBJ2-7 . TRBV6-6 CASSYGQGKNEQYF TGTGCCAGCAGTTACGGACAGGGTAAGAACGAGCAGTACTTC
TRBD1 TRBJ1-2 . TRBV28 CASSRTGIFYGYTF TGTGCCAGCAGCCGGACAGGGATCTTTTATGGCTACACCTTC
TRBD2 TRBJ2-1 once TRBV2 CASSLAGEGNEQFF TGTGCCAGCAGTCTAGCGGGAGAGGGGAATGAGCAGTTCTTC
. TRBJ2-5 . TRBV11-1 CASSLGGTQYF TGTGCCAGCAGCCTTGGCGGGACCCAGTACTTC
. TRBJ1-2 . TRBV7-8 CASSPDSDPNYPSGYTF TGTGCCAGCAGCCCCGACTCGGATCCGAACTACCCCTCCGGCTACACCTTC
TRBD1 TRBJ2-7 . TRBV11-2 CASSVGTATYEQYF TGTGCCAGCAGCGTCGGGACAGCAACCTACGAGCAGTACTTC
. TRBJ2-3 . TRBV4-2 CASKARGPRDTQYF TGTGCCAGCAAGGCGCGGGGGCCGAGGGATACGCAGTATTTT
. TRBJ1-2 once TRBV5-1 CASSLARQPTYGYTF TGCGCCAGCAGCTTGGCCCGACAGCCTACCTATGGCTACACCTTC